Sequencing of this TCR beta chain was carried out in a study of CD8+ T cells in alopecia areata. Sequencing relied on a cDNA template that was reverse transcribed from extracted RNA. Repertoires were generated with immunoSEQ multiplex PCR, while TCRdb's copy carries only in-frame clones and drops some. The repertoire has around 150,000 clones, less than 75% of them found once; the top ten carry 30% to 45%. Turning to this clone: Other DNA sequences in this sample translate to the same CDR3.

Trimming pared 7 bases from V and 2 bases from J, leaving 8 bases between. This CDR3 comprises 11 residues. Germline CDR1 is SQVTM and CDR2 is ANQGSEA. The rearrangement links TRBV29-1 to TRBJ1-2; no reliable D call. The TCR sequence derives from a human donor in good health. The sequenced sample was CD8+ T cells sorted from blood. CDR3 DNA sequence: TGCAGCGGCCTATCCAACTATGGCTACACCTTC. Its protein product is CSGLSNYGYTF. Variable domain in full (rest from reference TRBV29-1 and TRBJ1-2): SAVISQKPSRDICQRGTSLTIQCQVDSQVTMMFWYRQQPGQSLTLIATANQGSEATYESGFVIDKFPISRPNLTFSTLTVSNMSPEDSSIYLCSGLSNYGYTFGSGTRLTVV.